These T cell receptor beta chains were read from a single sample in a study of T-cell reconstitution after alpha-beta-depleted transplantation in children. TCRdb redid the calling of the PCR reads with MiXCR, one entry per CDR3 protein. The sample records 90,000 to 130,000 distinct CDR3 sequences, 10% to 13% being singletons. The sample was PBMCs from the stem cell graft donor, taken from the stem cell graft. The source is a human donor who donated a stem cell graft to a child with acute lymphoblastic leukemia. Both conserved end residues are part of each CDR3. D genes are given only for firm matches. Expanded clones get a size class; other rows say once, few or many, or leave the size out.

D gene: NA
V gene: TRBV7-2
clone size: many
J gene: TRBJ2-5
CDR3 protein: CASSLDRGQETQYF
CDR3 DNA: TGTGCCAGCAGTTTGGACAGAGGCCAAGAGACCCAGTACTTC

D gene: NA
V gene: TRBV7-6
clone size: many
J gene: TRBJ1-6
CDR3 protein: CASSLGQGGRTLHF
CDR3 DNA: TGTGCCAGCAGCTTAGGGCAAGGGGGACGGACCCTCCACTTT

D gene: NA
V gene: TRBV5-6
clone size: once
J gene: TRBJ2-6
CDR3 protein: CASSLDGSGANVLTF
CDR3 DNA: TGTGCCAGCAGCTTGGACGGGTCTGGGGCCAACGTCCTGACTTTC

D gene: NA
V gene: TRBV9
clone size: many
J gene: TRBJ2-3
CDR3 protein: CASSQSGSTDTQYF
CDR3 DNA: TGTGCCAGCAGCCAATCAGGGAGCACAGATACGCAGTATTTT

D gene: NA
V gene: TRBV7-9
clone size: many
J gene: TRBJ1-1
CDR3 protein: CASSDEGSARTEAFF
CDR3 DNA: TGTGCCAGCAGCGACGAGGGGTCGGCTAGGACTGAAGCTTTCTTT

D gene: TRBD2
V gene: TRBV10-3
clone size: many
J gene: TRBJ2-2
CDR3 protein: CAISAPSGIPQGGELFF
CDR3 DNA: TGTGCCATCAGTGCGCCTAGCGGGATCCCGCAGGGCGGGGAGCTGTTTTTT

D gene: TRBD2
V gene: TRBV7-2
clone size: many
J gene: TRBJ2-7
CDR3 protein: CASSGGDYTYEQYF
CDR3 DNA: TGTGCCAGCAGCGGGGGGGACTACACCTACGAGCAGTACTTC

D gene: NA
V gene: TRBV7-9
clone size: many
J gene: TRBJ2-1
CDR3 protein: CCRNASYNEQFF
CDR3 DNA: TGTTGCCGGAATGCCTCCTACAATGAGCAGTTCTTC

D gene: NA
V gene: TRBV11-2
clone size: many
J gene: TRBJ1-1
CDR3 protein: CASTIVQGNTEAFF
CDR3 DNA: TGTGCCAGCACGATAGTTCAGGGGAACACTGAAGCTTTCTTT

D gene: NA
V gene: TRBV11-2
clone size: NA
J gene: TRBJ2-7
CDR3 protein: CASSLGQTDYEQYF
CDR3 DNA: TGTGCCAGCAGCTTAGGGCAAACAGACTACGAGCAGTACTTC

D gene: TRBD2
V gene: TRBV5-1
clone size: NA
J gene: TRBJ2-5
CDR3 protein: CASRASGGAGQETQYF
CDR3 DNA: TGCGCCAGCAGGGCTAGCGGGGGGGCCGGGCAAGAGACCCAGTACTTC

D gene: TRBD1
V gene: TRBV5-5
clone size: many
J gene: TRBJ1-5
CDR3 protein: CASSLDRGSQPQHF
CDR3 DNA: TGTGCCAGCAGCTTGGACAGGGGAAGTCAGCCCCAGCATTTT

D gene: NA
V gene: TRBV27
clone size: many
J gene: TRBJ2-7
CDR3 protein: CASSRAAIHEQYF
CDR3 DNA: TGTGCCAGCAGCAGGGCTGCAATCCACGAGCAGTACTTC

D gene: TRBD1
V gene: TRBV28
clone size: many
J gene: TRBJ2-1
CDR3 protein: CASTKAWDRSYNEQFF
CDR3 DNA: TGTGCCAGCACCAAAGCCTGGGACAGGAGCTACAATGAGCAGTTCTTC

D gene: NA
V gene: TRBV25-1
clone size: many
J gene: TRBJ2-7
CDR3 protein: CASARSSPYEQYF
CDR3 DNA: TGTGCCAGCGCTAGATCTAGTCCCTACGAGCAGTACTTC

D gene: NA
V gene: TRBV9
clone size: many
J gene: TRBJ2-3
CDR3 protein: CASSVVMGTDTQYF
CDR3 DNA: TGTGCCAGCAGCGTAGTGATGGGGACAGATACGCAGTATTTT

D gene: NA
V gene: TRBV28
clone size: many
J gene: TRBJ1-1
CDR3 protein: CASSFYRRVLAAEAFF
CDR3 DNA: TGTGCCAGCAGTTTCTATCGACGTGTCCTGGCCGCCGAAGCTTTCTTT

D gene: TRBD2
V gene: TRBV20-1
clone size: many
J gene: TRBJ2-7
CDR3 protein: CSASTNLAGVRAEQYF
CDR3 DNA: TGCAGTGCTAGCACCAATCTAGCGGGAGTACGCGCCGAGCAGTACTTC